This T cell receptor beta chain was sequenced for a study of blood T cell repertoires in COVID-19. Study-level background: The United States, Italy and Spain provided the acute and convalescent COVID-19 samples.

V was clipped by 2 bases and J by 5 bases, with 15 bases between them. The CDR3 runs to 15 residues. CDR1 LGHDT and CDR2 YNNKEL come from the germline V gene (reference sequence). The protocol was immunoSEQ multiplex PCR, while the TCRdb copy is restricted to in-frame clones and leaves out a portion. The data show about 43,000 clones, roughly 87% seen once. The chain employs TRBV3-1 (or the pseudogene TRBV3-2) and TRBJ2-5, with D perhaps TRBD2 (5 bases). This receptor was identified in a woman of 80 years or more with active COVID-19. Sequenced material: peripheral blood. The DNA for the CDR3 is TGTGCCAGCAGCCAACATCCCGGGAACGAGGAGACCCAGTACTTC. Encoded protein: CASSQHPGNEETQYF.